This T cell receptor (beta chain) comes out of a study of cytomegalovirus exposure and HLA in healthy donors. General study results and limits: What was likely a sequencing artifact was a cluster of highly shared sequence variants. In an earlier analysis, about 87% or about 30%: the productive usage of most TCR beta V segments.

A word on this clone: Its antigen is unidentified.

Amplification used 60 Vbeta primers and 13 Jbeta primers. TCRdb's table, derived via immunoSEQ multiplex PCR, lists solely in-frame clones and lacks some. This sample's table has approximately 80,000 clones. CDR1 and CDR2 (germline): MNHNS, SASEGT. The germline V and J ends were trimmed by 5 bases and 1 base, with 14 bases remaining between them. This CDR3 spans 15 amino acids. This chain uses TRBV6-1 with TRBJ1-1, with D uncertain. Sequenced sample: PBMCs. The receptor was isolated from a young woman in good health and CMV-seronegative. The CDR3: CASSKTEAGNTEAFF. The CDR3 DNA reads TGTGCCAGCAGTAAAACAGAGGCGGGGAACACTGAAGCTTTCTTT.